A selection of T cell receptor beta chains follows, all from one sample in a study of shared clonotypes between healthy human individuals. Libraries were prepared by immunoSEQ multiplex PCR; TCRdb keeps only in-frame clonotypes and omits some of them. The sample carries 300,000 to 350,000 clones, around 70% recorded once. Sequenced sample: memory CD4+ T cells sorted from blood. All receptors come from a man aged 30 to 39 in good health. The CDR3 runs from the conserved cysteine through the conserved F or W. Fields, in order: J gene, D gene, clone size, V gene, CDR3 DNA, CDR3 protein. The D gene is left open where the match is weak. A clone size is listed for some rows: how often the clone was seen (once, few, many), or a class if it is expanded.

>TRBJ1-2|NA|few|TRBV6-5
TGTGCCAGCAGCCTCGGACAGCTAGGAGGCTACACCTTC
CASSLGQLGGYTF
>TRBJ1-2|NA|few|TRBV6-1
TGTGCCAGCAGTCGACAGAAGTCTGATGGCTACACCTTC
CASSRQKSDGYTF
>TRBJ1-1|TRBD1|NA|TRBV9
TGTGCCAGCAGCCAGACAGGGGGCATCTCTGAAGCTTTCTTT
CASSQTGGISEAFF
>TRBJ1-1|NA|NA|TRBV5-1
TGCGCCAGCAGCTTGCTCGAGGGGAACACTGAAGCTTTCTTT
CASSLLEGNTEAFF
>TRBJ2-1|TRBD2|NA|TRBV7-2
TGTGCCAGCAGCCAGTCCGGGACTAGAGGACTAAATGAGCAGTTCTTC
CASSQSGTRGLNEQFF
>TRBJ1-3|NA|NA|TRBV9
TGTGCCAGCAGCGCACTCCTTGCGACAAGCCGAAACACCATATATTTT
CASSALLATSRNTIYF
>TRBJ1-3|NA|NA|TRBV25-1
TGTGCCAGCAGTGAACCTGGTAGCTCTGGAAACACCATATATTTT
CASSEPGSSGNTIYF
>TRBJ1-2|TRBD1|NA|TRBV5-1
TGCGCCAGCAGCCATCGACAGGGCGCTTATGGCTACACCTTC
CASSHRQGAYGYTF
>TRBJ2-1|NA|few|TRBV27
TGTGCCAGCAGTTTTGATTCTGGTGGGGGTCCGGACCTTGACGAGCAGTTCTTC
CASSFDSGGGPDLDEQFF
>TRBJ1-2|NA|NA|TRBV7-9
TGTGCCAGCAGCTTAGAGGCAGTCTATGGCTACACCTTC
CASSLEAVYGYTF
>TRBJ2-7|TRBD1|NA|TRBV7-2
TGTGCCAGCAGCTTAGATGGGGACAGGGTCTACGAGCAGTACTTC
CASSLDGDRVYEQYF
>TRBJ2-7|NA|NA|TRBV29-1
TGCAGCGTTGGTTGGGGGGCGCGGGCCTACGAGCAGTACTTC
CSVGWGARAYEQYF
>TRBJ1-2|NA|few|TRBV10-3
TGTGCCATCAGTGGAAGAACGGACGGTGGCTATGGCTACACCTTC
CAISGRTDGGYGYTF
>TRBJ2-7|NA|few|TRBV7-6
TGTGCCAGCAGCTTGGTGCTGGCCGACGAGCAGTACTTC
CASSLVLADEQYF
>TRBJ1-5|NA|NA|TRBV2
TGTGCCAGCAGTGACGGTTTAAATCAGCCCCAGCATTTT
CASSDGLNQPQHF
>TRBJ2-7|TRBD1|NA|TRBV10-2
TGCGCCAGCAGTGTGACAGGGGGCTCCTACGAGCAGTACTTC
CASSVTGGSYEQYF
>TRBJ2-6|NA|NA|TRBV5-4
TGTGCCAGCAGCTTCGAACCCCGGGTCATGAGCTCTGGGGCCAACGTCCTGACTTTC
CASSFEPRVMSSGANVLTF
>TRBJ1-5|NA|NA|TRBV29-1
TGCAGCGTTGGACACCATAGCAATCAGCCCCAGCATTTT
CSVGHHSNQPQHF
>TRBJ2-1|NA|many|TRBV7-9
TGTGCCAGCAGCTCCCCTAGGAAGAATGAGCAGTTCTTC
CASSSPRKNEQFF
>TRBJ1-2|TRBD1|NA|TRBV5-4
TGTGCCAGCAGCTTTAACAGGGGGGATGGCTACACCTTC
CASSFNRGDGYTF
>TRBJ2-7|TRBD2|once|TRBV11-2
TGTGCCAGCAGCTTAGTGGGACTAGACTCCTACGAGCAGTACTTC
CASSLVGLDSYEQYF
>TRBJ2-7|NA|NA|TRBV2
TGTGCCAGCAGTGAATTGATCTACGAGCAGTACTTC
CASSELIYEQYF
>TRBJ2-5|NA|NA|TRBV4-2
TGTGCCAGCAGCCTATACCCGGGATATCCGAGGGGAGAGACCCAGTACTTC
CASSLYPGYPRGETQYF
>TRBJ2-7|NA|once|TRBV7-3
TGTGCCAGCAGCTTAGGGATGAACTACGAGCAGTACTTC
CASSLGMNYEQYF
>TRBJ1-2|NA|NA|TRBV28
TGTGCCAGCAGTTTGTTGGCAAGCTATGGCTACACCTTC
CASSLLASYGYTF
>TRBJ2-1|NA|NA|TRBV20-1
TGCAGCCGTACAAAAGGGAATGAGCAGTTCTTC
CSRTKGNEQFF
>TRBJ2-7|TRBD2|NA|TRBV15
TGTGCCACCAGCAGAGGTCTAGCGGGAGGAAAGAGCTCCTACGAGCAGTACTTC
CATSRGLAGGKSSYEQYF
>TRBJ1-5|NA|NA|TRBV7-2
TGTGCCAGCAGCTTAGTTGGGGGGGATAGCAATCAGCCCCAGCATTTT
CASSLVGGDSNQPQHF
>TRBJ2-7|NA|NA|TRBV5-4
TGTGCCAGCAGCCCCCACGTCCAGAGCGAGCAGTACTTC
CASSPHVQSEQYF
>TRBJ1-1|TRBD1|once|TRBV29-1
TGCAGCGGCTGGGACAGGGATCTTACTGAAGCTTTCTTT
CSGWDRDLTEAFF
>TRBJ2-6|NA|NA|TRBV27
TGTGCCAGCACCGCTAGGGACCCAACCGCGGGTTTTTCTGGGGCCAACGTCCTGACTTTC
CASTARDPTAGFSGANVLTF
>TRBJ2-1|NA|NA|TRBV5-1
TGCGCCAGCAGACTGGACGGGAGCTCCTACAATGAGCAGTTCTTC
CASRLDGSSYNEQFF
>TRBJ2-3|TRBD2|NA|TRBV2
TGTGCCAGCAGTGAAACCCGGACTAGCGGAGGCACAGATACGCAGTATTTT
CASSETRTSGGTDTQYF
>TRBJ2-2|NA|few|TRBV5-1
TGCGCCAGCAGCTTGGCCCGAAACACCGGGGAGCTGTTTTTT
CASSLARNTGELFF
>TRBJ1-5|TRBD1|few|TRBV19
TGTGCCAGTAGATCGGGACAGAGGCGCAATCAGCCCCAGCATTTT
CASRSGQRRNQPQHF
>TRBJ2-1|NA|NA|TRBV2
TGTGCCAGCAGTGACTTTGGCAATGAGCAGTTCTTC
CASSDFGNEQFF
>TRBJ1-2|NA|NA|TRBV4-3
TGCGCCAGCAGCCAAGATTTGGCCAACTATGGCTACACCTTC
CASSQDLANYGYTF
>TRBJ2-5|NA|NA|TRBV9
TGTGCCAGCAGCATTAGCGGACGTGAGACCCAGTACTTC
CASSISGRETQYF
>TRBJ1-1|TRBD1|NA|TRBV9
TGTGCCAGCAGCAAAACACAGGGGGCGATGACTGAAGCTTTCTTT
CASSKTQGAMTEAFF
>TRBJ1-4|NA|few|TRBV9
TGTGCCAGCAGCCCTGACGTGTCTGAAAAACTGTTTTTT
CASSPDVSEKLFF
>TRBJ2-3|NA|many|TRBV25-1
TGTGCCAGCAGTGATTCGGGACCCACGAGCACAGATACGCAGTATTTT
CASSDSGPTSTDTQYF
>TRBJ1-1|NA|NA|TRBV4-1
TGCGCCAGCAGCCAGGTAGAAGCGAGACAGACGAACACTGAAGCTTTCTTT
CASSQVEARQTNTEAFF
>TRBJ2-5|NA|NA|TRBV10-3
TGTGCCATCAGTAAACAAGAGACCCAGTACTTC
CAISKQETQYF
>TRBJ2-1|NA|once|TRBV14
TGTGCCAGCAGCCAAGATCCGAACGGGCTAGCGCCTAGCTCCTACAATGAGCAGTTCTTC
CASSQDPNGLAPSSYNEQFF
>TRBJ2-5|TRBD2|NA|TRBV4-3
TGCGCCAGCAGCCAAGACTGGGGCGGGAGTCGGTTAGAGACCCAGTACTTC
CASSQDWGGSRLETQYF
>TRBJ2-7|NA|once|TRBV6-5
TGTGCCAGCAGGATGCAGGGCTCTACCTCCTACGAGCAGTACTTC
CASRMQGSTSYEQYF
>TRBJ2-1|NA|NA|TRBV5-1
TGCGCCAGCAGCGACAAACTAACCAATGAGCAGTTCTTC
CASSDKLTNEQFF
>TRBJ1-4|NA|NA|TRBV7-8
TGTGCCAGCAGCCGAAGGACAGAGAATGAAAAACTGTTTTTT
CASSRRTENEKLFF